This is a list of T cell receptor beta chains from one sample in a study of CD8+ T cells in alopecia areata. Profiled with immunoSEQ multiplex PCR; TCRdb holds only in-frame clones, not every one. The data show approximately 100,000 clones, around 86% seen once. Here the sequenced sample was CD8+ T cells sorted from blood, taken around week 31, from a patient treated with tofacitinib. Every receptor here comes from a human donor with alopecia areata. CDR3s include the opening cysteine and the closing phenylalanine or tryptophan. Each record gives: clone size, J gene, V gene, CDR3 protein. Rows give clone size only sometimes, using once, few, many, or a class for an expanded clone.

NA	TRBJ1-4	TRBV7-9	CASSFDRGGGKLFF
NA	TRBJ2-7	TRBV7-9	CASTATGQGYEQYF
NA	TRBJ2-3	TRBV27	CASSLRSQDWGGFTDTQYF
NA	TRBJ2-1	TRBV10-2	CASSPPGEQFF
few	TRBJ2-1	TRBV4-2	CASSQVSGSGYNEQFF
NA	TRBJ1-1	TRBV5-4	CASLERGEDTEAFF
NA	TRBJ2-5	TRBV7-9	CASSMTSGRSPETQYF
NA	TRBJ2-3	TRBV5-6	CASSLDEGPDGYF
NA	TRBJ2-2	TRBV7-3	CASSLTGGIGELFF
NA	TRBJ2-7	TRBV6-5	CASSPGTGDYEQYF
NA	TRBJ1-1	TRBV30	CAWSVGMNTEAFF
NA	TRBJ2-7	TRBV5-4	CASSSGPVYEQYF
NA	TRBJ2-3	TRBV7-6	CASSSPRGVVTDTQYF
NA	TRBJ1-5	TRBV7-8	CASSPGQGSNQPQHF
NA	TRBJ2-1	TRBV27	CASTGTSGGFSYNEQFF
NA	TRBJ2-3	TRBV4-1	CASSLPADGGTDTQYF
NA	TRBJ2-3	TRBV4-2	CASSVAGVGDTQYF
NA	TRBJ2-3	TRBV29-1	CSVIGSEQGSSTDTQYF
once	TRBJ1-1	TRBV10-2	CASSHGWAAEAFF
NA	TRBJ2-5	TRBV27	CASSFPEREAGVGTQYF
NA	TRBJ1-2	TRBV9	CASSGLPGHGYTF
NA	TRBJ2-2	TRBV6-5	CASSYFEFTGELFF
NA	TRBJ1-1	TRBV29-1	CSVEGRDSRNTEAFF
NA	TRBJ2-5	TRBV5-4	CASSLGDTLQETQYF
NA	TRBJ2-3	TRBV7-3	CASSLTGTGSMNF
NA	TRBJ2-3	TRBV19	CASSNQAQGGTDTQYF
medium-sized	TRBJ2-7	TRBV7-9	CASSTGLRDTYEQYF
NA	TRBJ1-5	TRBV9	CASSVGNQPQHF
few	TRBJ2-6	TRBV5-4	CASSLSGANVLTF
NA	TRBJ2-7	TRBV5-4	CASRSRLAGDNEQYF
NA	TRBJ2-5	TRBV7-9	CASSWNFDRDVETQYF
NA	TRBJ2-5	TRBV29-1	CSVGLLLPPWETQYF
NA	TRBJ1-1	TRBV4-2	CASSSRTGNTEAFF
NA	TRBJ2-1	TRBV30	CACGGGVSYNEQFF
once	TRBJ1-1	TRBV18	CASSAMDPEAFF
NA	TRBJ1-3	TRBV30	CAWSNGHSGNTIYF
NA	TRBJ2-7	TRBV25-1	CASSDQGVNYEQYF
NA	TRBJ2-1	TRBV27	CASGPGLEQFF
NA	TRBJ1-1	TRBV10-2	CASISFPLDTEAFF
NA	TRBJ1-1	TRBV30	CAWSWGGGTEAFF
NA	TRBJ2-7	TRBV5-1	CASSLAADYEQYF
once	TRBJ1-1	TRBV9	CASSVGGGPEAFF
NA	TRBJ2-1	TRBV5-1	CASAFGTSGGDEQFF
NA	TRBJ2-7	TRBV14	CASSLTPGQGRYEQYF
NA	TRBJ2-3	TRBV6-6	CASSYSMRVGTDTQYF
once	TRBJ2-7	TRBV11-3	CASSLGDSGSYEQYF
NA	TRBJ2-7	TRBV9	CASSVGGQASYEQYF
NA	TRBJ2-3	TRBV5-4	CASSLVGGQDTDTQYF
NA	NA	TRBV16	CASSLSAAPYEQYF
NA	TRBJ2-1	TRBV6-5	CASSHRTGGLEQFF
NA	TRBJ2-7	TRBV10-3	CAISDPGQSYEQYF
NA	TRBJ1-2	TRBV11-2	CASSFAPGQEAGYTF
NA	TRBJ1-2	TRBV20-1	CSARVTGLYTF
NA	TRBJ2-7	TRBV5-5	CASSFRDRLGIYEQYF
NA	TRBJ1-5	TRBV27	CASSFVNQPQHF
NA	TRBJ2-7	TRBV27	CASRLTGSSYEQYF
NA	TRBJ2-7	TRBV11-2	CASSQSYEQYF
NA	TRBJ2-7	TRBV11-2	CASSLEFRAEPLGDEQYF
NA	TRBJ2-7	TRBV4-1	CASSQAGLAGDQYF